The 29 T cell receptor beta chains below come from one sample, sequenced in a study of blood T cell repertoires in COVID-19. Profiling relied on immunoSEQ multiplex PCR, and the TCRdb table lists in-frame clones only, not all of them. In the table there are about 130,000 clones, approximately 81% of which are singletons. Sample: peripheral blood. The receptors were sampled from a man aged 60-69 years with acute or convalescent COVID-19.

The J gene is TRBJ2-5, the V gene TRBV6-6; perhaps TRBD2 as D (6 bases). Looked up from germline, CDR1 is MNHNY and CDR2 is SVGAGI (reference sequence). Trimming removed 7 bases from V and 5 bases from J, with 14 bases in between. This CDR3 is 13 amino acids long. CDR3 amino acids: CASTRDLQETQYF. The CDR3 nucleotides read TGTGCCAGCACGCGGGACCTCCAGGAGACCCAGTACTTC.

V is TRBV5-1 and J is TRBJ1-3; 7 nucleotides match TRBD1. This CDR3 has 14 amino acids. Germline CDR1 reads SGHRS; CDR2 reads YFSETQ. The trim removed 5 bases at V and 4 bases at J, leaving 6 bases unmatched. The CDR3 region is CASSRTGDGNTIYF. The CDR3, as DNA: TGCGCCAGCAGTCGAACAGGGGACGGAAACACCATATATTTT.

The CDR3: CASSSGTGSSYEQYF. CDR3 nucleotides: TGCGCCAGCAGCTCCGGGACAGGGAGCTCCTACGAGCAGTACTTC. The chain is built from TRBV5-1 and TRBJ2-7; TRBD1 aligns across 9 bases. The CDR3 totals 15 residues. Germline V CDR1 and CDR2: SGHRS, YFSETQ. V shed 3 bases and J 0 bases; nucleotides not matched to a gene: 4.

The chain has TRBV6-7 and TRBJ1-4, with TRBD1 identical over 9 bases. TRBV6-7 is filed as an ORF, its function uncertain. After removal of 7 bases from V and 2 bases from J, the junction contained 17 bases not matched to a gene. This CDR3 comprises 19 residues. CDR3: CASTRGRLYRGRTNEKLFF. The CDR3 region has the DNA TGTGCCAGCACCCGTGGTCGGCTATACAGGGGGCGGACTAATGAAAAACTGTTTTTT.

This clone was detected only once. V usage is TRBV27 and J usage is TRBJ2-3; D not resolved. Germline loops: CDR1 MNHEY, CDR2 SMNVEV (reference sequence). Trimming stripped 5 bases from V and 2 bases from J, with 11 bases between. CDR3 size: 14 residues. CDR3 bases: TGTGCCAGCAGTCCGACGGCGGTCACAGATACGCAGTATTTT. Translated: CASSPTAVTDTQYF.

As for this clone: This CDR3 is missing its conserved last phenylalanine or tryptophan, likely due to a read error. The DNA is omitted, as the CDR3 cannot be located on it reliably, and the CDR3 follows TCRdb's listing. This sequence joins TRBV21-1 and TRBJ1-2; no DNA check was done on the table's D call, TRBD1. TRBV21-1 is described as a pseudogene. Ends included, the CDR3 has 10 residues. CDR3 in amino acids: CASSKAARVP.

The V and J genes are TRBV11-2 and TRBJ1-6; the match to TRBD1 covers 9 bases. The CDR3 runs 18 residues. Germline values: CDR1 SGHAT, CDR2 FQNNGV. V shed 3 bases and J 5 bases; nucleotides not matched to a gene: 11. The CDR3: CASSFKRTGAKNNSPLHF. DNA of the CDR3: TGTGCCAGCAGCTTTAAGAGGACAGGGGCTAAGAATAATTCACCCCTCCACTTT.

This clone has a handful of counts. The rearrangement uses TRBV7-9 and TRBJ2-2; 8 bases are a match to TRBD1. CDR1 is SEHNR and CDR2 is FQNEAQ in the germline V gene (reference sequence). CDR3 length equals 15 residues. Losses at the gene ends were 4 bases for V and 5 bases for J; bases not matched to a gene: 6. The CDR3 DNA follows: TGTGCCAGCAGCTCCGGACAGGGTATTACCGGGGAGCTGTTTTTT. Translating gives CASSSGQGITGELFF. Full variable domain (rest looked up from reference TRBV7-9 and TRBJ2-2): DTGVSQNPRHKITKRGQNVTFRCDPISEHNRLYWYRQTLGQGPEFLTYFQNEAQLEKSRLLSDRFSAERPKGSFSTLEIQRTEQGDSAMYLCASSSGQGITGELFFGEGSRLTVL.

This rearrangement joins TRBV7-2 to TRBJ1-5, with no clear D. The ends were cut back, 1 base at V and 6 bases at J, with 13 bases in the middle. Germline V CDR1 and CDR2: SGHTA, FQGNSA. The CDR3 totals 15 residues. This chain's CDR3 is CASSLGLQSPQPQHF. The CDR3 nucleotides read TGTGCCAGCAGCTTAGGCCTGCAGTCTCCTCAGCCCCAGCATTTT. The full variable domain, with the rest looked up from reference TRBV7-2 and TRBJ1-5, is GAGVSQSPSNKVTEKGKDVELRCDPISGHTALYWYRQSLGQGLEFLIYFQGNSAPDKSGLPSDRFSAERTGGSVSTLTIQRTQQEDSAVYLCASSLGLQSPQPQHFGDGTRLSIL.

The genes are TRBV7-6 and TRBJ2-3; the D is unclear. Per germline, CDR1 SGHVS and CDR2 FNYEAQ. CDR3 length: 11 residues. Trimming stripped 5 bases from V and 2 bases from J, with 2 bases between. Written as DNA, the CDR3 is TGTGCCAGCAGCCTCACAGATACGCAGTATTTT. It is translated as CASSLTDTQYF.

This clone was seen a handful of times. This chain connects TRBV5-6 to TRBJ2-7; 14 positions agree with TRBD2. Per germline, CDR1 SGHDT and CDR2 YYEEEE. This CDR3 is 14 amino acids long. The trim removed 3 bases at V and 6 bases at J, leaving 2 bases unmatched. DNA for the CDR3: TGTGCCAGCAGCTGGACTAGCGGGAGGAGCGAGCAGTACTTC. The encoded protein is CASSWTSGRSEQYF.

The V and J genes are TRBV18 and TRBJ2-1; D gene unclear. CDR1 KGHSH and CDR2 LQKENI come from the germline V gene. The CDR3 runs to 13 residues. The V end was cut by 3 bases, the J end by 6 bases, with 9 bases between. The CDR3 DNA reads TGTGCCAGCTCACCTCTAGAGTCCAATGAGCAGTTCTTC. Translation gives CASSPLESNEQFF.

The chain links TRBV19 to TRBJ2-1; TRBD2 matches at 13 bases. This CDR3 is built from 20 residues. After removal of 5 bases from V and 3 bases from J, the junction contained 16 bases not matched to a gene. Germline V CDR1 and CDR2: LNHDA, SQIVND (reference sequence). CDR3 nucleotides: TGTGCCAGTAGTGCCGCCGGGACAGGACTAGCGGGAGCCCACTACAATGAGCAGTTCTTC. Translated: CASSAAGTGLAGAHYNEQFF.

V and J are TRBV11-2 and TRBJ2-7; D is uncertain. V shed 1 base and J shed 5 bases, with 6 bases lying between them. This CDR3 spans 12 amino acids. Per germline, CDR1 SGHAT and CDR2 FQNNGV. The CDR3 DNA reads TGTGCCAGCAGCTTAGTCCGTCACGAGCAGTACTTC. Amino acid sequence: CASSLVRHEQYF.

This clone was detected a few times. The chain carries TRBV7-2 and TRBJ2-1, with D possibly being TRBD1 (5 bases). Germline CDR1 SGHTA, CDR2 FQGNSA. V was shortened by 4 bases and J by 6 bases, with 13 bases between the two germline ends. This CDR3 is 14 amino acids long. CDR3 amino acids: CASSSHRQSNEQFF. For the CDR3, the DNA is TGTGCCAGCAGCTCCCACCGACAGAGCAATGAGCAGTTCTTC. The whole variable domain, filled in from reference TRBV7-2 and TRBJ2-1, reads GAGVSQSPSNKVTEKGKDVELRCDPISGHTALYWYRQSLGQGLEFLIYFQGNSAPDKSGLPSDRFSAERTGGSVSTLTIQRTQQEDSAVYLCASSSHRQSNEQFFGPGTRLTVL.

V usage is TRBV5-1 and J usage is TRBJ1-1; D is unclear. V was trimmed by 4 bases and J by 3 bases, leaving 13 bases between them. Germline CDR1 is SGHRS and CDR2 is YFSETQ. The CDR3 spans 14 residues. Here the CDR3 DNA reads TGCGCCAGCAGCCCACAATATCTGGACACTGAAGCTTTCTTT. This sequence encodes CASSPQYLDTEAFF.

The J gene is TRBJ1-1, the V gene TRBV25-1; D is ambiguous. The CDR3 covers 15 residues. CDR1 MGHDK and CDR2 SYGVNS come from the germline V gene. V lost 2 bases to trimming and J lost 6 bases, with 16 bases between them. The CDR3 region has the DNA TGTGCCAGCAGTGAAATTGAAGAGGCTTCGGCTGAAGCTTTCTTT. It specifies CASSEIEEASAEAFF. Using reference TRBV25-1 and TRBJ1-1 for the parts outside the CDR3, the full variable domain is EADIYQTPRYLVIGTGKKITLECSQTMGHDKMYWYQQDPGMELHLIHYSYGVNSTEKGDLSSESTVSRIRTEHFPLTLESARPSHTSQYLCASSEIEEASAEAFFGQGTRLTVV.

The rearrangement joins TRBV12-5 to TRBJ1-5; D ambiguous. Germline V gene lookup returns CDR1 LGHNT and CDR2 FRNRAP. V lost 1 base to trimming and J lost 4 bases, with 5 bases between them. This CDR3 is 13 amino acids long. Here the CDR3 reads CASGLERNQPQHF. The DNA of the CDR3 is TGTGCTAGTGGTTTGGAACGGAATCAGCCCCAGCATTTT.

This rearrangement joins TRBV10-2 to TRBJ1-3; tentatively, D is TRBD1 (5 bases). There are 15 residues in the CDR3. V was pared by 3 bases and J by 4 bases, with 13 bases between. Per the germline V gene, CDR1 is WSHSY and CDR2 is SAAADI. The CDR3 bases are TGCGCCAGCAGTGATTCTGCCGGGGGAGGAAACACCATATATTTT. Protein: CASSDSAGGGNTIYF.

The CDR3 loop reads CASSTYIDRPYSNQPQHF. The DNA of the CDR3 is TGTGCCAGCAGCACCTACATTGACAGGCCTTATAGCAATCAGCCCCAGCATTTT. The chain couples TRBV5-6 to TRBJ1-5; the D gene is possibly TRBD1 (6 bases). This CDR3 has 18 amino acids. The V and J ends lost 4 bases and 0 bases respectively, with 20 bases between them. From germline, CDR1 is SGHDT and CDR2 YYEEEE. Full variable domain (remainder filled in from reference TRBV5-6 and TRBJ1-5): DAGVTQSPTHLIKTRGQQVTLRCSPKSGHDTVSWYQQALGQGPQFIFQYYEEEERQRGNFPDRFSGHQFPNYSSELNVNALLLGDSALYLCASSTYIDRPYSNQPQHFGDGTRLSIL.

CDR3 nucleotide sequence: TGCAGCGTTTACGACAGGGGTTATGAAAAACTGTTTTTT. As protein: CSVYDRGYEKLFF. V is TRBV29-1 and J is TRBJ1-4; 8 positions agree with TRBD1. The CDR3 has 13 residues. V gave up 5 bases and J gave up 6 bases; unmatched junction bases: 5. Germline loops: CDR1 SQVTM, CDR2 ANQGSEA.

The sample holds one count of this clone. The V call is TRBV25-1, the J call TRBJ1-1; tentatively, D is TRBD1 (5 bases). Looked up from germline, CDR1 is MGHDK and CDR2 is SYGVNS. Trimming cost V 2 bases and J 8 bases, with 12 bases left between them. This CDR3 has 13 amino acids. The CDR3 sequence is CASSEGARVEAFF. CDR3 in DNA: TGTGCCAGCAGTGAAGGAGCCAGGGTAGAAGCTTTCTTT.

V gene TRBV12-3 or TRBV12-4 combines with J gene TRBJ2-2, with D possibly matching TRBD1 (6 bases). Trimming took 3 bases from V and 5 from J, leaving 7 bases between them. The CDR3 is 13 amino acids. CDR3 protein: CASSFDRTGELFF. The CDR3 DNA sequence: TGTGCCAGCAGTTTCGACAGGACCGGGGAGCTGTTTTTT.

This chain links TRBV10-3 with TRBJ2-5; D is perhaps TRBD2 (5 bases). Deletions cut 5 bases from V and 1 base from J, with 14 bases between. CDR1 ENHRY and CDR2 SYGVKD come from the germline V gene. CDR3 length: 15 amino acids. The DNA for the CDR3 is TGTGCCATCAGTCCGACTAACCCAGTCCAAGAGACCCAGTACTTC. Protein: CAISPTNPVQETQYF.

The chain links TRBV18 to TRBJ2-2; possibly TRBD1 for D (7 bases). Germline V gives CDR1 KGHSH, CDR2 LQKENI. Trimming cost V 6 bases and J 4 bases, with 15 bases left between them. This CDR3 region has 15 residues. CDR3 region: CASSQEGAGTGELFF. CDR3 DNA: TGTGCCAGCTCGCAGGAGGGGGCCGGCACCGGGGAGCTGTTTTTT.

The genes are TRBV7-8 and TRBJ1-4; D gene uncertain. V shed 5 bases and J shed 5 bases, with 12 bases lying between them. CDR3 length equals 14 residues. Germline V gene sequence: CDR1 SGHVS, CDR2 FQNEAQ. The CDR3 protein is CASSVVGENEKLFF. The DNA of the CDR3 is TGTGCCAGCAGCGTTGTTGGAGAAAATGAAAAACTGTTTTTT.

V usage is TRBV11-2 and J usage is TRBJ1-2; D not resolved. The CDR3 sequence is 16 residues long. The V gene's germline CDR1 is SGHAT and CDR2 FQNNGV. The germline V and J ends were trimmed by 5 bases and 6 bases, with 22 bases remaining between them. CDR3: CASSQRDTMTQDGYTF. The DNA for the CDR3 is TGTGCCAGCAGCCAGAGAGACACAATGACCCAGGATGGCTACACCTTC.

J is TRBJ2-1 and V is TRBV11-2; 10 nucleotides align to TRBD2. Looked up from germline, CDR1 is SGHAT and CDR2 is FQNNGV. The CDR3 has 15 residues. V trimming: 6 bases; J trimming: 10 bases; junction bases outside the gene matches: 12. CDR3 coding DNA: TGTGCCAGCAGTTTCACAGCGGGGGGGCTAATGGAGCAGTTCTTC. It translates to CASSFTAGGLMEQFF.

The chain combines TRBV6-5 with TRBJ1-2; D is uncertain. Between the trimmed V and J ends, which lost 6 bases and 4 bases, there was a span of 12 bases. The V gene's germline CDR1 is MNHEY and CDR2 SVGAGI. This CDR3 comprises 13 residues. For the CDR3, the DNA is TGTGCCAGCAGGGCCGGGTCCTTCTATGGCTACACCTTC. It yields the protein CASRAGSFYGYTF.